This T cell receptor (beta chain) was sequenced during a study of blood T cell repertoires in COVID-19. Cohort assignment relied on participant-reported clinical history. The germline V gene encodes CDR1 SNHLY and CDR2 FYNNEI. The CDR3 has 13 residues. The junction had 4 bases not matched to a gene; V was cut back by 6 bases and J by 6 bases. Clones were read by immunoSEQ multiplex PCR, and TCRdb kept only the in-frame ones, dropping some. The table lists 150,000 or so clones, over 70% of them singletons. The chain links TRBV2 to TRBJ2-2; 7 nucleotides match TRBD1. The sequenced sample consisted of PBMCs or T cells enriched from blood (not recorded which). This receptor was obtained from a man aged 50 or older who had recovered from COVID-19. Here the CDR3 DNA reads TGTGCCAGCAGGGGGACAGCGGCCGGGGAGCTGTTTTTT. It specifies CASRGTAAGELFF.